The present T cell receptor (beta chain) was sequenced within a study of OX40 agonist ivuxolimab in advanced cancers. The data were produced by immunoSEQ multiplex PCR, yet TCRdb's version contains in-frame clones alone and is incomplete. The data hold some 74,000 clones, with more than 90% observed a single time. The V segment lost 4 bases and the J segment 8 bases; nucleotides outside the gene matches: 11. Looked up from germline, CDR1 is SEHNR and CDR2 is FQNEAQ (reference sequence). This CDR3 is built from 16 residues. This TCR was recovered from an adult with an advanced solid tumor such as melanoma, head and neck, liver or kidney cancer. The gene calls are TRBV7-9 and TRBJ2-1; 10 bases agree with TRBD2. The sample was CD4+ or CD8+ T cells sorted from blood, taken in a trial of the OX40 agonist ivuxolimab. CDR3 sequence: CASSSWPASGSDEQFF. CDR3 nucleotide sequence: TGTGCCAGCAGCTCCTGGCCGGCTAGCGGGAGCGATGAGCAGTTCTTC. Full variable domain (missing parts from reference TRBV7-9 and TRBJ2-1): DTGVSQNPRHKITKRGQNVTFRCDPISEHNRLYWYRQTLGQGPEFLTYFQNEAQLEKSRLLSDRFSAERPKGSFSTLEIQRTEQGDSAMYLCASSSWPASGSDEQFFGPGTRLTVL.